These 26 T cell receptor beta chains share one sample of origin, sequenced in a study of blood T cells in healthy people across ages. With a J-beta primer mix and a sample-barcoded 5' primer, a second PCR ran about 7 to 12 cycles. Each CDR3 protein gets one entry after TCRdb re-called the 5' RACE reads with MiXCR. In the table there are approximately 700,000 distinct CDR3 sequences, roughly 30% of which are singletons. The sequenced sample consisted of blood. The source of these receptors is a woman over 75 in good health.

In its sample, this clonotype was seen many times. The rearrangement uses TRBV6-1 and TRBJ2-5; D could derive from TRBD1 or TRBD2 (5 bases each). The CDR3 has 12 amino acids. Germline CDR1 MNHNS, CDR2 SASEGT. V gave up 4 bases and J gave up 9 bases, with 12 bases separating them. This CDR3 is CASSAGPGPQYF. The DNA for the CDR3 is TGTGCCAGCAGTGCTGGACCGGGGCCCCAGTACTTC.

This clonotype has only a few counts. The V gene is TRBV18, the J gene TRBJ1-6; TRBD1 matches at 12 bases. The CDR3 has 15 amino acids. V lost 6 bases and J lost 7; bases outside the gene matches: 4. The germline V gene encodes CDR1 KGHSH and CDR2 LQKENI. The CDR3, as DNA: TGTGCCAGCTCCTCGGGACAGGGGGCGAATTCACCCCTCCACTTT. Its protein product is CASSSGQGANSPLHF.

This clonotype was recorded a few times. A much larger clone sits a single nucleotide away, making a read error possible. The V gene is TRBV30, the J gene TRBJ2-1; a possible D gene is TRBD2 (6 bases). The CDR3 contains 15 residues. Per the germline V gene, CDR1 is GTSNPN and CDR2 is SVGIG (reference sequence). Trimming cost V 3 bases and J 10 bases, with 22 bases left between them. Written as DNA, the CDR3 is TGTGCCTGGAGGTTGGGGGGACTCCGCTCCTACGAGCAGTTCTTC. Translated, it gives CAWRLGGLRSYEQFF.

The chain links TRBV7-9 to TRBJ2-1; 10 nucleotides align to TRBD2. This CDR3 has 18 residues. The junction had 9 bases not matched to a gene; V was cut back by 4 bases and J by 0 bases. Germline lookup yields CDR1 SEHNR and CDR2 FQNEAQ (reference sequence). The CDR3 loop reads CASSSIAGGINSYNEQFF. The DNA for the CDR3 is TGTGCCAGCAGCTCCATAGCGGGGGGTATTAACTCCTACAATGAGCAGTTCTTC.

The table lists this clonotype with many counts. CDR3 nucleotide sequence: TGTGCCAGCAGCCAAGTTGGTCGGGTAGCGACCCAGTACTTC. Its translation: CASSQVGRVATQYF. The J gene is TRBJ2-5, the V gene TRBV3-1; D call uncertain. V was pared by 1 base and J by 7 bases, with 13 bases between. Germline lookup yields CDR1 LGHDT and CDR2 YNNKEL (reference sequence). The CDR3 is 14 residues long.

In its sample, this clonotype was seen many times. The chain combines TRBV6-5 with TRBJ1-2, with 12 bases that match TRBD1. V shed 0 bases, J shed 8 bases, and the junction held 7 bases outside the gene matches. CDR1 is MNHEY, CDR2 SVGAGI, per germline. The CDR3 runs to 16 residues. The CDR3 bases are TGTGCCAGCAGTTACTCAGCCGGGACAGGGGGCAGGGGCTACACCTTC. Its translation is CASSYSAGTGGRGYTF.

At least ten counts were recorded for this clonotype. V is TRBV20-1 and J is TRBJ1-2, with D unclear. The CDR3 contains 15 residues. CDR1 is DFQATT, CDR2 SNEGSKA, per germline (reference sequence). V was cut by 6 bases and J by 1 base, with 18 bases left in between. For the CDR3, the DNA is TGCAGTGCCAAGACTCAGGTCAGGCTTAACTATGGCTACACCTTC. Protein: CSAKTQVRLNYGYTF.

This clonotype was picked up many times. The J gene is TRBJ1-2, the V gene TRBV14; tentative D call: TRBD1 (6 bases). The CDR3 spans 14 residues. Looked up from germline, CDR1 is SGHDN and CDR2 is FVKESK. V was shortened by 1 base and J by 8 bases, with 14 bases between the two germline ends. The CDR3, as DNA: TGTGCCAGCAGCCAAGTCGACAGGAGAAGGGGCTACACCTTC. It is translated as CASSQVDRRRGYTF.

This clonotype was observed many times. This chain uses TRBV27 with TRBJ1-4; D may be TRBD1 (6 bases). Trimming took off 5 bases at V and 1 base at J, with 14 bases between the two ends. Germline V gene lookup returns CDR1 MNHEY and CDR2 SMNVEV (reference sequence). CDR3 length: 16 residues. CDR3 in amino acids: CASSPTIRGTNEKLFF. Here the CDR3 DNA reads TGTGCCAGCAGTCCGACGATCAGGGGAACTAATGAAAAACTGTTTTTT.

This clonotype was observed a handful of times. This may stem from a read error, because a much larger clone lies one nucleotide away. V is TRBV7-9 and J is TRBJ1-6; D ambiguous. This CDR3 spans 14 amino acids. CDR1 SEHNR and CDR2 FQNEAQ come from the germline V gene (reference sequence). CDR3 loop: CASRPSGVNSPPHF. As DNA, the CDR3 is TGTGCCAGCAGGCCTAGCGGCGTGAATTCACCCCCCCACTTT.

This clonotype was found many times. V and J are TRBV6-2 or TRBV6-3 and TRBJ2-3, with D tentatively TRBD2 (6 bases). The CDR3 runs to 17 residues. CDR1 MNHEY and CDR2 SVGEGT come from the germline V gene. Trimming shortened V by 0 bases and J by 3 bases, and 16 bases separated the two germline ends. CDR3 sequence reads: CASSYSPSGGVTDTQYF. The DNA of the CDR3 is TGTGCCAGCAGTTACTCCCCGTCCGGGGGAGTGACAGATACGCAGTATTTT.

In this sample, this clonotype turned up many times. The chain has TRBV6-2 or TRBV6-3 and TRBJ2-1; 11 nucleotides align to TRBD2. V lost 8 bases and J lost 8; bases outside the gene matches: 17. This CDR3 has 17 residues. Germline CDR1 is MNHEY and CDR2 is SVGEGT. CDR3 in amino acids: CASLDLTGTSGVYEQFF. The CDR3 coding sequence is TGTGCCAGCTTAGACTTAACCGGGACTAGCGGTGTCTATGAGCAGTTCTTC.

In the case of this clonotype: This may arise from a read error, as a much more abundant clone is one base away. V is TRBV28 and J is TRBJ2-7; D unclear. The CDR3 has 15 residues. Germline V lookup: CDR1 MDHEN, CDR2 SYDVKM. V was shortened by 6 bases and J by 7 bases, with 22 bases between the two germline ends. CDR3 in DNA: TGTGCCAGCAGCCCCTCACAGCAGCTCTACAATGAGCAGTACTTC. This codes for CASSPSQQLYNEQYF.

This clonotype occurred many times. This chain connects TRBV6-5 to TRBJ1-1, with TRBD1 identical over 7 bases. This CDR3 has 16 residues. CDR1 is MNHEY, CDR2 SVGAGI, per germline. Trimming at V came to 4 bases and at J to 0 bases, leaving 8 bases not matched to a gene. For the CDR3, the DNA is TGTGCCAGCAGTTTGACAGGGAGCGGGGTGAACACTGAAGCTTTCTTT. Its translation: CASSLTGSGVNTEAFF.

In regard to this clonotype: It may be a read error: a sequence one base away is much more abundant. The chain has TRBV5-1 and TRBJ2-1, with TRBD1 as a possible D gene (5 bases). Germline V gene data show CDR1 as SGHRS and CDR2 as YFSETQ. V lost 0 bases and J 0 bases, leaving 22 bases between the germline ends. The CDR3 is 20 residues long. CDR3 residues: CASSLEGGSSGISSYNEQFF. In DNA form, the CDR3 reads TGCGCCAGCAGCTTGGAGGGCGGATCATCAGGGATTAGCTCCTACAATGAGCAGTTCTTC.

This chain connects TRBV19 to TRBJ2-2; TRBD1 might be the D (6 bases). The germline CDR1 and CDR2 sequences are LNHDA and SQIVND (reference sequence). The V and J ends lost 3 bases and 4 bases respectively, with 9 bases between them. CDR3 size: 14 residues. CDR3 residues: CASSIAQGTGELFF. For the CDR3, the DNA is TGTGCCAGTAGTATTGCACAGGGCACCGGGGAGCTGTTTTTT.

This clonotype was counted ten times or more. The gene calls are TRBV30 and TRBJ1-2; D ambiguous. V was trimmed by 3 bases and J by 4 bases, leaving 9 bases between them. This CDR3 is built from 12 residues. CDR1 and CDR2 from the germline V gene are GTSNPN and SVGIG (reference sequence). The DNA of the CDR3 is TGTGCCTGGAGCGAGACACTCTATGGCTACACCTTC. The encoded protein is CAWSETLYGYTF.

This clonotype came up many times. The rearrangement uses TRBV27 and TRBJ1-1; D call uncertain. V lost 8 bases, J lost 1 base, and 23 bases lay in between. The CDR3 runs 17 residues. Germline CDR1 is MNHEY and CDR2 is SMNVEV (reference sequence). The DNA of the CDR3 is TGTGCCAGCCATCAGGAGGGAAGGGTAGATCGGAACACTGAAGCTTTCTTT. Its protein product is CASHQEGRVDRNTEAFF.

The chain is built from TRBV7-2 and TRBJ2-1, with D perhaps matching TRBD1 (5 bases). Trimming pared 1 base from V and 12 bases from J, leaving 10 bases between. The CDR3 length is 12 residues. Germline V gives CDR1 SGHTA, CDR2 FQGNSA. The CDR3: CASSLDVGVQFF. In DNA form, the CDR3 reads TGTGCCAGCAGCTTAGATGTAGGGGTGCAGTTCTTC.

This clonotype was counted at least ten times. The chain links TRBV7-8 to TRBJ2-5, with D possibly called TRBD1 or TRBD2 (5 bases each). V lost 2 bases, J lost 11 bases, and 21 bases lay in between. CDR1 is SGHVS, CDR2 FQNEAQ, per germline. CDR3 length equals 15 residues. CDR3 protein: CASSLSSGTPAVQYF. In nucleotides, the CDR3 is TGTGCCAGCAGCTTATCTTCGGGGACCCCAGCAGTGCAGTACTTC.

This clonotype was counted only a few times. The genes are TRBV6-5 and TRBJ2-1; possibly TRBD1 for D (6 bases). The assigned J gene may be wrong: the sequence end matches TRBJ2-7 better. Germline V CDR1 and CDR2: MNHEY, SVGAGI. The CDR3 extends over 16 amino acids. The CDR3 region has the DNA TGTGCCAGCAGTTTCGGCCCAGGGGTAGGGTACAATGAGCAGTACTTC. Translated, it gives CASSFGPGVGYNEQYF.

This clonotype was observed a few times. The chain uses TRBV28 and TRBJ1-2; D is unresolved. V lost 7 bases and J lost 4, with 16 bases in between. Per the germline V gene, CDR1 is MDHEN and CDR2 is SYDVKM. This CDR3 spans 14 amino acids. The CDR3 DNA follows: TGTGCCAGCACCACTGGCAGGAGTTTCTATGGCTACACCTTC. Encoded protein: CASTTGRSFYGYTF.

The chain links TRBV28 to TRBJ2-2; 7 nucleotides agree with TRBD1. CDR3 length equals 17 residues. In germline, CDR1 is MDHEN, CDR2 SYDVKM. V lost 4 bases and J lost 0; bases outside the gene matches: 8. The CDR3 reads CASSSLAGTANTGELFF. The CDR3 DNA reads TGTGCCAGCAGTTCCTTGGCCGGGACAGCGAACACCGGGGAGCTGTTTTTT.

This clonotype was seen once. The V call is TRBV5-1, the J call TRBJ2-5; tentatively, D is TRBD1 or TRBD2 (8 bases each). CDR1 is SGHRS, CDR2 YFSETQ, per germline. V dropped 4 bases and J dropped 2 bases, with 18 bases sitting between them. The CDR3 is 16 residues long. The CDR3 region is CASSLRGGTGQETQYF. CDR3 DNA sequence: TGCGCCAGCAGCCTACGCGGGGGGACAGGTCAAGAGACCCAGTACTTC. The full variable domain, with the rest looked up from reference TRBV5-1 and TRBJ2-5, is KAGVTQTPRYLIKTRGQQVTLSCSPISGHRSVSWYQQTPGQGLQFLFEYFSETQRNKGNFPGRFSGRQFSNSRSEMNVSTLELGDSALYLCASSLRGGTGQETQYFGPGTRLLVL.

On this clonotype itself: A clone one base away is much larger, so this may be a read error. The gene calls are TRBV5-5 and TRBJ2-7; D is unclear. V was trimmed by 5 bases and J by 7 bases, leaving 16 bases between them. The germline gives CDR1 SGHKS, CDR2 YYEKEE (reference sequence). This CDR3 is built from 13 residues. CDR3 residues: CASSPDVSTEQYF. The CDR3 DNA sequence: TGTGCCAGCAGTCCGGATGTGAGCACTGAGCAGTACTTC. The full variable domain, with the rest looked up from reference TRBV5-5 and TRBJ2-7, is DAGVTQSPTHLIKTRGQQVTLRCSPISGHKSVSWYQQVLGQGPQFIFQYYEKEERGRGNFPDRFSARQFPNYSSELNVNALLLGDSALYLCASSPDVSTEQYFGPGTRLTVT.

The chain employs TRBV25-1 and TRBJ2-3; possibly TRBD2 for D (5 bases). Germline V gene sequence: CDR1 MGHDK, CDR2 SYGVNS. Between the trimmed V and J ends, which lost 4 bases and 2 bases, there was a span of 16 bases. The CDR3 consists of 16 residues. CDR3 amino acids: CASSGTDSSPTDTQYF. The CDR3 nucleotides are TGTGCCAGCAGTGGAACGGACTCCTCCCCCACAGATACGCAGTATTTT.